This TCR beta chain was retrieved from a study of OX40 agonist ivuxolimab in advanced cancers. Study information: Patients were dosed intravenously with ivuxolimab at 0.01 to 10 mg/kg every 2 weeks.

TCRdb's copy holds only in-frame clones and misses some; the assay was immunoSEQ multiplex PCR. In the table there are 72,000 or so clones, about four fifths of which are singletons. Per germline, CDR1 GTSNPN and CDR2 SVGIG (reference sequence). V gave up 5 bases and J gave up 4 bases; unmatched junction bases: 3. This CDR3 has 13 amino acids. The source of this sequence is an adult with an advanced solid tumor such as melanoma, head and neck, liver or kidney cancer. The chain uses TRBV30 and TRBJ1-5; TRBD1 agrees at 9 bases. This specimen was CD4+ or CD8+ T cells sorted from blood, taken in a trial of the OX40 agonist ivuxolimab. In nucleotides, the CDR3 is TGTGCCTGGGGACAGGGGCTAAATCAGCCCCAGCATTTT. Its protein is CAWGQGLNQPQHF.